This T cell receptor (beta chain) was sequenced in a study of graft-versus-host responses after intestinal transplantation. Overall study context: All recipients got anti-thymocyte globulin induction, then tacrolimus and steroids for 2 to 4 years. Study-level points and caveats: Subjects displaying graft-donor T cell macrochimerism possessed elevated graft-versus-host to host-versus-graft clonal ratios inside allografts.

Produced via immunoSEQ multiplex PCR; TCRdb's table is partial and in-frame only. In the table there are 20,000 to 25,000 clones, around three quarters of which are singletons. This CDR3 is built from 12 residues. Germline V gives CDR1 PRHDT, CDR2 FYEKMQ (reference sequence). V lost 7 bases, J lost 7 bases, and 14 bases lay in between. Graft material was processed, releasing intraepithelial and lamina propria lymphocytes. A few counts support this clone. Its target is unknown. The sequences come from ileum tissue, collected 12 days after intestinal transplant. The sequence derives from a human patient who received an intestinal transplant, so some T cells may come from the graft donor. The chain recombines TRBV13 with TRBJ2-7, with TRBD2 as a possible D gene (6 bases). CDR3 nucleotide sequence: TGTGCCAGCAACCCGGGGACTGGGGAGCAGTACTTC. Its translation is CASNPGTGEQYF.